This T cell receptor (beta chain) was observed in a study of CD8 T cells in ankylosing spondylitis. The CDR3 is made up of 13 amino acids. CDR1 is SQVTM, CDR2 ANQGSEA, per germline. The ends were cut back, 4 bases at V and 2 bases at J, with 12 bases in the middle. By quantitative 5'-RACE with molecular barcodes, the TCR beta libraries were made. One entry per CDR3 protein, called by TCRdb with MiXCR from the 5' RACE reads. The table shows around 890,000 distinct CDR3 sequences, with over 9.5% occurring only once. Study-wide results and caveats: A CD8+ phenotype characterized the disease-linked clones, which were relatively rare in peripheral blood. In synovial fluid and blood from reactive arthritis, some motif variants were previously reported. Within ankylosing spondylitis blood, a TCR beta motif made up of eight highly homologous variants appeared to be characteristic. Reports say disease-linked clones showed up significantly more in matched ankylosing spondylitis synovial fluid.

This clonotype came up many times. Antigen specificity is unknown. Sequencing was done on a sample of blood, either unsorted or a sorted T cell fraction (not recorded which). The rearrangement uses TRBV29-1 and TRBJ2-7; either TRBD1 or TRBD2 may supply D (6 bases each). This clonotype was obtained from a male donor with ankylosing spondylitis. CDR3 amino acids: CSVVRDNTYEQYF. Written as DNA, the CDR3 is TGCAGCGTTGTGCGGGACAACACCTACGAGCAGTACTTC.